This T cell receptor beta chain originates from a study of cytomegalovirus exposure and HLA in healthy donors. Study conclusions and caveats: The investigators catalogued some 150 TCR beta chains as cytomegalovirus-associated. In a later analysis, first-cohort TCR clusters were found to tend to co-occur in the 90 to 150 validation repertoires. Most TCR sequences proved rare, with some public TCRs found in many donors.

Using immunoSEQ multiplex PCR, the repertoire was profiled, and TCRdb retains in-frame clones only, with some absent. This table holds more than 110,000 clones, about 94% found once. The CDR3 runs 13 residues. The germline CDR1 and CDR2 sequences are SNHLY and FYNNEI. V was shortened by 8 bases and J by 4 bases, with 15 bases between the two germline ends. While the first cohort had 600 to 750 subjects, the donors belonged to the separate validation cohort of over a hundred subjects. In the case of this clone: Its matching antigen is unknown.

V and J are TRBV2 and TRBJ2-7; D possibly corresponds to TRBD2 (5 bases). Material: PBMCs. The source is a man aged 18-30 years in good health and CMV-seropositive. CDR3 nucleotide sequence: TGTGCCAGCGGACTCATCCCCCCTTACGAGCAGTACTTC. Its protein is CASGLIPPYEQYF. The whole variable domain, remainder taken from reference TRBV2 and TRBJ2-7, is EPEVTQTPSHQVTQMGQEVILRCVPISNHLYFYWYRQILGQKVEFLVSFYNNEISEKSEIFDDQFSVERPDGSNFTLKIRSTKLEDSAMYFCASGLIPPYEQYFGPGTRLTVT.